The TCR beta chain described here comes from a study of brain T cells in children with intractable seizures. General observations from the study: Pre- and post-surgery blood differed in depth, so pre-surgery absences may be undersampling.

Assay used: immunoSEQ multiplex PCR; TCRdb lists only in-frame clones, some missing. The sample shows 88,000 or so clones, about 93% of them seen only once. CDR3 size: 13 residues. V was pared by 6 bases and J by 6 bases, with 13 bases between. Turning to this clone: The target antigen is unknown.

This TCR was sampled from a girl aged 2-10 years with Rasmussen encephalitis and intractable seizures. This rearrangement joins TRBV12-3 or TRBV12-4 to TRBJ2-3; D may be TRBD1 (5 bases). Here the sequenced sample was peripheral blood, taken at surgery. CDR3 DNA: TGTGCCAGCAGCCCCAGGGAAAAGGATACGCAGTATTTT. This translates into CASSPREKDTQYF.